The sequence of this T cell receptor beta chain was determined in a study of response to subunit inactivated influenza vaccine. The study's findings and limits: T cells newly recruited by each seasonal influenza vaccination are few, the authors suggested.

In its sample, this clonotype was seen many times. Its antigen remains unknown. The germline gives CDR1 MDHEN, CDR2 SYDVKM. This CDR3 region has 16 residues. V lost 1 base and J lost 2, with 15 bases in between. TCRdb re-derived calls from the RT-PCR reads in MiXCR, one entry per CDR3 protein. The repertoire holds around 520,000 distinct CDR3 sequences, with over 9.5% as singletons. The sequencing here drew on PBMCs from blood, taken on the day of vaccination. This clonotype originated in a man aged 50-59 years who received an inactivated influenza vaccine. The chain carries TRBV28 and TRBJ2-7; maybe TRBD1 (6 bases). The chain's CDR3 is CASSLFPDRTPYEQYF. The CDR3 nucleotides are TGTGCCAGCAGTTTATTTCCTGACAGGACACCCTACGAGCAGTACTTC. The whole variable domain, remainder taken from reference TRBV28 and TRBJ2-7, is DVKVTQSSRYLVKRTGEKVFLECVQDMDHENMFWYRQDPGLGLRLIYFSYDVKMKEKGDIPEGYSVSREKKERFSLILESASTNQTSMYLCASSLFPDRTPYEQYFGPGTRLTVT.